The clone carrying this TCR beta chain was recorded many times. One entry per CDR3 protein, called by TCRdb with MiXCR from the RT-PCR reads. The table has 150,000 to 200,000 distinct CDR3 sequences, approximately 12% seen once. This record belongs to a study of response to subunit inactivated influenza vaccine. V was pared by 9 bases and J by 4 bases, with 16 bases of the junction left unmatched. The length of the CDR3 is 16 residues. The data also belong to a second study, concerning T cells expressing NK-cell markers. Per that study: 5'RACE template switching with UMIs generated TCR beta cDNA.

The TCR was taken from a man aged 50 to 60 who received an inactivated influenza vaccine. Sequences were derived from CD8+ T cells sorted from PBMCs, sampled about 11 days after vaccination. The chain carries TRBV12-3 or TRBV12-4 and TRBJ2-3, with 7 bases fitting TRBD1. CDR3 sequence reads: CASSHLFGTAADTQYF. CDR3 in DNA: TGTGCCAGTAGTCATCTGTTCGGGACAGCAGCAGATACGCAGTATTTT.